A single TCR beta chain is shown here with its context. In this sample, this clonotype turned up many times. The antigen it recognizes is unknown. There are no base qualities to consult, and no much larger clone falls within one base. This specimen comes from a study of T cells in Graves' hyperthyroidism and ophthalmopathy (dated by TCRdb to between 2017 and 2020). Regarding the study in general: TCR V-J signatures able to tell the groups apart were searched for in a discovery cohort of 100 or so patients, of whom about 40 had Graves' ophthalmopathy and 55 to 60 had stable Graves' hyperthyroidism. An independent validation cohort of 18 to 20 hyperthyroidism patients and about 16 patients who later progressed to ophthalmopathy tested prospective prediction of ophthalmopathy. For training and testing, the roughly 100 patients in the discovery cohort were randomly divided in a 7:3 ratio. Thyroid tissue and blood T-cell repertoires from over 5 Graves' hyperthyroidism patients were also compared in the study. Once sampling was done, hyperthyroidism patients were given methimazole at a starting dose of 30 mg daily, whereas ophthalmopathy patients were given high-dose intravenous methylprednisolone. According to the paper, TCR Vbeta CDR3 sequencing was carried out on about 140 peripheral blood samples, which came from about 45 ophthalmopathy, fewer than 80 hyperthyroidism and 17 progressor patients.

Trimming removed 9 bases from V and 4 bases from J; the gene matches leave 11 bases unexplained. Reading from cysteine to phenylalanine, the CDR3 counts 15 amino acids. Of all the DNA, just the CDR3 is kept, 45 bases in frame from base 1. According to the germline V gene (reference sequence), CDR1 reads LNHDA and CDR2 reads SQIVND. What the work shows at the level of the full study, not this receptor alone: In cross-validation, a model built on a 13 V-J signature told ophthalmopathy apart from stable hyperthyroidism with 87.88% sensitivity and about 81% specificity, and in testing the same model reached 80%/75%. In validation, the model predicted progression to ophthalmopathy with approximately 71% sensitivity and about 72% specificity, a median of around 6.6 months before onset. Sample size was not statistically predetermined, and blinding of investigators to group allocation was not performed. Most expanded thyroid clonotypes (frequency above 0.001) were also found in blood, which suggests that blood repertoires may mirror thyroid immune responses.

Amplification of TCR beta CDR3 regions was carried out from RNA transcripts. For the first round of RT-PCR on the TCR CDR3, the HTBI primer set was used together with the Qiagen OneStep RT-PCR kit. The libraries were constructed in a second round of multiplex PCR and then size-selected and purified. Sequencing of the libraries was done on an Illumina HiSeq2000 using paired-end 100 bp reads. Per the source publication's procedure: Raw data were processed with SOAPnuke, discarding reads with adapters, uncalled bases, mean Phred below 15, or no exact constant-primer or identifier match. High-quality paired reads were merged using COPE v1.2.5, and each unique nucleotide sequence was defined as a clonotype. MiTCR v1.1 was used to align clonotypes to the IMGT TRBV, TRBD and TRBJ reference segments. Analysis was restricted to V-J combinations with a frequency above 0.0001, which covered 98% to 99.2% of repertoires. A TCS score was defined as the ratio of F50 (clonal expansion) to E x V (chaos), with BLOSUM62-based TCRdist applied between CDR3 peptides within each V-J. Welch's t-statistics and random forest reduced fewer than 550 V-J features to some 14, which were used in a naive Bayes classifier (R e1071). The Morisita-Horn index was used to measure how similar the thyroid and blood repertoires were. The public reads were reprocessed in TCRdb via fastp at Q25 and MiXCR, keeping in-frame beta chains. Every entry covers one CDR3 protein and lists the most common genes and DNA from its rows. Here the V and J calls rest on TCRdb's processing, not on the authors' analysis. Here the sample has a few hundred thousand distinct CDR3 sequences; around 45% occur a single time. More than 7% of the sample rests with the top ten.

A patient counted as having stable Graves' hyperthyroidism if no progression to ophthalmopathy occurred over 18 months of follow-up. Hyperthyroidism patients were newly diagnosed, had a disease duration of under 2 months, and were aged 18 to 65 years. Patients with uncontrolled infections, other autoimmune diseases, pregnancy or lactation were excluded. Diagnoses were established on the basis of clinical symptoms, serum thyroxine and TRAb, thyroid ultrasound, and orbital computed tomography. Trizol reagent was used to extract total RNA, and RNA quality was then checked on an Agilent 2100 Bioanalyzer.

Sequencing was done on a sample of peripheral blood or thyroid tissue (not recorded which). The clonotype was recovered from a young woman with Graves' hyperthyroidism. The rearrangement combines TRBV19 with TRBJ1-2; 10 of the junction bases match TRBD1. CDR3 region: CARGTGTGVGYGYTF. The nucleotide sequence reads TGTGCCAGAGGGACCGGGACAGGGGTCGGCTATGGCTACACCTTC. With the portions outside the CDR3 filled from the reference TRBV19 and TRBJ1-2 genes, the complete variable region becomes DGGITQSPKYLFRKEGQNVTLSCEQNLNHDAMYWYRQDPGQGLRLIYYSQIVNDFQKGDIAEGYSVSREKKESFPLTVTSAQKNPTAFYLCARGTGTGVGYGYTFGSGTRLTVV.